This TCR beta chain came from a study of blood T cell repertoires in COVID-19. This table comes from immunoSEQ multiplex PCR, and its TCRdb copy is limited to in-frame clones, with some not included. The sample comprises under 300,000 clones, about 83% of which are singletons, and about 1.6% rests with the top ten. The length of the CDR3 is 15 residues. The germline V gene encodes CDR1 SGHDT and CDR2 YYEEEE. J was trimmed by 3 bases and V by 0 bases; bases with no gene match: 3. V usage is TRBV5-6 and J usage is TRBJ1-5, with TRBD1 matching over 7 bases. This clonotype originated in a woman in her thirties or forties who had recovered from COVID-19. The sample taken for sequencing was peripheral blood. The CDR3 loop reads CASSLVGGVNQPQHF. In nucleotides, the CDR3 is TGTGCCAGCAGCTTGGTAGGGGGCGTCAATCAGCCCCAGCATTTT.